This T cell receptor beta chain was sequenced in a study of T cell responses to AZD1222 COVID-19 vaccine. Study-wide results and limits: There were mostly white British donors and more females than males, and clonal diversity was possibly underestimated.

On this clone itself: Antigen unknown.

Repertoires were generated with immunoSEQ multiplex PCR, while TCRdb's copy carries only in-frame clones and drops some. Of about 99,000 clones in the sample, about 85% were seen once. Here the sequenced sample was peripheral blood, taken on day 0 of AZD1222 vaccination. The sequence came from an adult in good health.

In DNA, the CDR3 is TGTGCCAGCTCAGATGGTAGGGAAGTCTCCTACAATGAGCAGTTCTTC. This gives the protein CASSDGREVSYNEQFF. The chain carries TRBV18 and TRBJ2-1; no clear D. Germline CDR1 KGHSH, CDR2 LQKENI. V lost 5 bases and J 0 bases, leaving 14 bases between the germline ends. CDR3 length equals 16 residues.